These T cell receptor beta chains were read from a single sample in a study of T-cell reconstitution after alpha-beta-depleted transplantation in children. TCRdb ran MiXCR on the PCR reads and lists one entry per CDR3 protein. This table has tens of thousands of distinct CDR3 sequences, 6% to 8.5% appearing once. The input for sequencing was PBMCs from the stem cell graft donor, taken from the stem cell graft. These receptors were obtained from a human donor who donated a stem cell graft to a child with acute lymphoblastic leukemia. The CDR3 runs from the conserved cysteine through the conserved F or W. Each record gives: D gene, clone size, V gene, J gene, CDR3 protein, CDR3 DNA. D genes are given only for firm matches. Sizes are listed as once, few or many counts, or a class when the clone is expanded.

NA,few,TRBV28,TRBJ2-7,CASSNQYEQYF,TGTGCCAGCAGCAATCAATACGAGCAGTACTTC
TRBD1,many,TRBV29-1,TRBJ1-1,CSVGQGEGAFF,TGCAGCGTGGGACAGGGGGAAGGGGCTTTCTTT
NA,many,TRBV27,TRBJ2-3,CASRPGTLSTDTQYF,TGTGCCAGCAGACCCGGGACACTTAGCACAGATACGCAGTATTTT
NA,few,TRBV12-3/TRBV12-4,TRBJ1-6,CASSLYGGPYNSPLHF,TGTGCCAGCAGTTTATATGGGGGCCCCTATAATTCACCCCTCCACTTT
TRBD1,many,TRBV6-2/TRBV6-3,TRBJ1-2,CASSYSWIQGTCYTF,TGTGCCAGCAGTTACTCGTGGATACAGGGGACGTGCTACACCTTC
NA,few,TRBV4-3,TRBJ1-1,CASSPQGINTEAFF,TGCGCCAGCAGCCCTCAGGGGATTAACACTGAAGCTTTCTTT
NA,few,TRBV5-1,TRBJ2-2,CASSLANLANGELFF,TGCGCCAGCAGCTTGGCCAACCTAGCAAACGGGGAGCTGTTTTTT
TRBD2,many,TRBV9,TRBJ2-1,CASSASSGSSYNEQFF,TGTGCCAGCAGCGCCTCTAGCGGGAGCTCCTACAATGAGCAGTTCTTC
NA,many,TRBV20-1,TRBJ1-2,CSASLGAPGYTF,TGCAGTGCTAGTTTGGGGGCCCCTGGCTACACCTTC
NA,many,TRBV9,TRBJ2-7,CASSPYDTNYEQYF,TGTGCCAGCAGTCCTTATGATACCAACTACGAGCAGTACTTC
NA,many,TRBV10-3,TRBJ1-4,CAPLRAGGEKLFF,TGTGCCCCTCTAAGAGCCGGTGGGGAAAAACTGTTTTTT